The rows below give T cell receptor beta chains drawn from one sample of a study. TCRdb reprocessed the 5' RACE reads via MiXCR and lists one record per CDR3 protein. There are around 50,000 distinct CDR3 sequences in the sample; 28% occur only once, and 3% to 4% lies in the top ten. Sample: tumor-infiltrating memory CD4+ T cells sorted from the breast tumor. Receptor source: a female donor with breast cancer. CDR3s include the opening cysteine and the closing phenylalanine or tryptophan. Each record gives: D gene, clone size, J gene, V gene, CDR3 DNA, CDR3 protein. A D gene is named only where the DNA matches it firmly. Clone size appears in some rows only: once, few, many, or a class for an expanded clone.

. . TRBJ1-1 TRBV6-1 TGTGCCAGCAGTGAAGCCCCACTGAACAGACCGAGTACAGGTGAAGCTTTCTTT CASSEAPLNRPSTGEAFF
TRBD2 . TRBJ2-2 TRBV7-9 TGTGCCAGCAGCCTCCTGAGCGGGGGGGCGTTTTCCGGGGAGCTGTTTTTT CASSLLSGGAFSGELFF
TRBD1 . TRBJ1-2 TRBV4-3 TGCGCCAGCAGCCAAGAGGACAGGGGTCGTTACACCTTC CASSQEDRGRYTF
. . TRBJ2-1 TRBV2 TGTGCCAGCAGAGCTCGACAGGCCAGCTCCTACAATGAGCAGTTCTTC CASRARQASSYNEQFF
TRBD2 . TRBJ2-1 TRBV7-9 TGTGCCAGCAGCCCCAGACTAGCGGTGGATCGTCGGGACAATGAGCAGTTCTTC CASSPRLAVDRRDNEQFF
. . TRBJ1-1 TRBV20-1 TGCAGTGCTAGAGTGGACGCGCGGAACACTGAAGCTTTCTTT CSARVDARNTEAFF
TRBD1 many TRBJ1-1 TRBV6-2/TRBV6-3 TGTGCCAGCAGTCTACAGGGGATGAACACTGAAGCTTTCTTT CASSLQGMNTEAFF
. . TRBJ2-1 TRBV4-1 TGCGCCAGCAGCCAAGGCTTAGGACGGGGTGGGCAGTCCTTC CASSQGLGRGGQSF
TRBD2 . TRBJ2-1 TRBV4-2 TGTGCCAGCAGCCACCCATCTGGGGCAGCGGGATCCTACAATGAGCAGTTCTTC CASSHPSGAAGSYNEQFF
TRBD1 . TRBJ1-4 TRBV4-2 TGTGCCAGCAGCCAAGAATGGGGACAGGGGAATGAAAAACTGTTTTTT CASSQEWGQGNEKLFF
. few TRBJ1-1 TRBV7-9 TGTGCCAGCAGCTCATCAGGGGCCGTTCGGACTGAAGCTTTCTTT CASSSSGAVRTEAFF
TRBD2 . TRBJ2-5 TRBV15 TGTGCCACCAGCGCAGGACTAGCGGGAGTAGAGACCCAGTACTTC CATSAGLAGVETQYF
TRBD2 . TRBJ2-5 TRBV11-1 TGTGCCAGCAGCCCAGGGACTAGCGGAAAAGAGACCCAGTACTTC CASSPGTSGKETQYF
. few TRBJ1-2 TRBV15 TGTGCCACCAGCAGAGATGGATACGACTATGGCTACACCTTC CATSRDGYDYGYTF
. . TRBJ2-1 TRBV6-2/TRBV6-3 TGTGCCAGCAGAATAGCGGCGGGCTATGAGCAGTTCTTC CASRIAAGYEQFF
TRBD1 once TRBJ2-1 TRBV9 TGTGCCAGCAGCGTAGGGGACAGGGGGCTGGGTGAGCAGTTCTTC CASSVGDRGLGEQFF
. few TRBJ2-1 TRBV20-1 TGCAGTGCTAGAGATCCGGGGAGCTCCTACAATGAGCAGTTCTTC CSARDPGSSYNEQFF
. . TRBJ1-2 TRBV6-5 TGTGCCAGCAGTTTCACTCGGGGGGCGGGATATGGCTACACCTTC CASSFTRGAGYGYTF
. few TRBJ1-1 TRBV6-2/TRBV6-3 TGTGCCAGCAGTTACACAGGGAGCACTGAAGCTTTCTTT CASSYTGSTEAFF
TRBD1 . TRBJ1-4 TRBV6-5 TGTGCCAGCAGCCGGGACAGGGGTATTGAAAAACTGTTTTTT CASSRDRGIEKLFF
TRBD1 . TRBJ2-3 TRBV4-1 TGCGCCAGCAGCCAAGAACAGGGGGCGATATATACGCAGTATTTT CASSQEQGAIYTQYF
. . TRBJ2-1 TRBV5-1 TGCGCCAGCAGCTTGGAGGCTGGGGGCTACAATGAGCAGTTCTTC CASSLEAGGYNEQFF